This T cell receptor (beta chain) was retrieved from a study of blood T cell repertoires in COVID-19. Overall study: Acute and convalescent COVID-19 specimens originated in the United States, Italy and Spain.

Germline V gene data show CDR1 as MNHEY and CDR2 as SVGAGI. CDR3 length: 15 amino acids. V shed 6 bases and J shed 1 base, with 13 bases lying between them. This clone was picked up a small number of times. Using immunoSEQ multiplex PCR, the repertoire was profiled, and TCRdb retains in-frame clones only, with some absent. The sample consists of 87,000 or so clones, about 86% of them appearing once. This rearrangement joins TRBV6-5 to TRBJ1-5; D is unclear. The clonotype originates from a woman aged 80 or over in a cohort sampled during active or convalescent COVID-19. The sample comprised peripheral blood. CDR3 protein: CASSLAGMSNQPQHF. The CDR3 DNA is TGTGCCAGCAGCTTGGCGGGGATGAGCAATCAGCCCCAGCATTTT.